The rows below give T cell receptor beta chains drawn from one sample of a study of neurological immune-mediated disorders. Each CDR3 protein gets one entry after TCRdb re-called the 5' RACE reads with MiXCR. This sample has about 66,000 distinct CDR3 sequences; 3% to 4% occur once, and the top ten carry around 3.8%. Material: PBMCs. The source of these receptors is a man in his forties with multiple sclerosis. The CDR3 runs from the conserved cysteine through the conserved F or W. A D gene is named only where the DNA matches it firmly. Only part of the rows carry a size: once, few, many, or a class if the clone is expanded.

J	D	V	size	CDR3	DNA
TRBJ2-1	-	TRBV2	many	CASSQIADPYNEQFF	TGTGCCAGCAGTCAAATAGCGGACCCATACAATGAGCAGTTCTTC
TRBJ2-1	TRBD2	TRBV3-1	many	CASSQDPTSGGHEQFF	TGTGCCAGCAGCCAAGATCCCACTAGCGGGGGTCATGAGCAGTTCTTC
TRBJ1-6	-	TRBV12-3/TRBV12-4	few	CASSLDGTYNSTLNF	TGTGCCAGCAGTTTAGACGGAACTTATAATTCAACCCTCAACTTT
TRBJ1-2	-	TRBV5-1	-	CDSGPEDYGYTF	TGCGACAGCGGGCCGGAGGATTATGGCTACACCTTC
TRBJ2-3	-	TRBV7-7	many	CASSPFRTGGTDTQYF	TGTGCCAGCAGCCCTTTTCGGACGGGAGGCACAGATACGCAGTATTTT
TRBJ2-3	TRBD2	TRBV5-1	many	CASSVGTSGSWGTDTQYF	TGCGCCAGCAGCGTCGGGACTAGCGGGAGCTGGGGCACAGATACGCAGTATTTT
TRBJ2-7	TRBD1	TRBV5-1	many	CASSMDRGYEQYF	TGCGCCAGCAGCATGGACAGGGGGTACGAGCAGTACTTC
TRBJ2-7	TRBD2	TRBV3-1	many	CASSQALGLAGDKQYF	TGTGCCAGCAGCCAAGCTTTAGGACTAGCGGGAGATAAGCAGTACTTC
TRBJ1-4	TRBD1	TRBV20-1	many	CSARDREGATNEKLFF	TGCAGTGCTAGGGACAGGGAGGGAGCAACTAATGAAAAACTGTTTTTT
TRBJ2-4	-	TRBV7-2	many	CASSWPPAKNIQYF	TGTGCCAGCAGCTGGCCCCCGGCCAAAAACATTCAGTACTTC
TRBJ1-4	TRBD1	TRBV29-1	many	CSVAPGGANEKLFF	TGCAGCGTCGCACCAGGGGGTGCCAATGAAAAACTGTTTTTT
TRBJ2-5	-	TRBV7-8	many	CASSQIPGQQETQYF	TGTGCCAGCAGCCAAATCCCGGGACAACAAGAGACCCAGTACTTC
TRBJ2-7	TRBD2	TRBV6-5	many	CASSYSRLAGVAEQYF	TGTGCCAGCAGTTACTCCAGACTAGCGGGAGTCGCCGAGCAGTACTTC
TRBJ1-2	-	TRBV20-1	many	CSARGSGSLQEGYTF	TGCAGTGCTAGAGGTTCGGGGTCTCTCCAGGAGGGCTACACCTTC
TRBJ2-2	-	TRBV3-1	many	CASSQGRAGRLLAGGELFF	TGTGCCAGCAGCCAAGGAAGGGCGGGGAGGCTACTTGCGGGCGGGGAGCTGTTTTTT
TRBJ2-5	-	TRBV5-1	many	CASSPDGGPQETQYF	TGCGCCAGCAGCCCGGATGGAGGTCCCCAAGAGACCCAGTACTTC
TRBJ2-1	-	TRBV5-1	many	CASSLSRGANNEQFF	TGCGCCAGCAGCTTGAGCAGGGGAGCGAACAATGAGCAGTTCTTC
TRBJ1-1	-	TRBV9	-	CASSALVDTEAFF	TGTGCCAGCAGCGCTCTCGTGGACACTGAAGCTTTCTTT
TRBJ1-1	-	TRBV6-2/TRBV6-3	many	CASTDGQGRAAFF	TGTGCCAGCACGGATGGCCAGGGTCGGGCGGCTTTCTTT
TRBJ1-5	-	TRBV29-1	many	CSVAENLNQPQHF	TGCAGCGTTGCTGAAAACCTCAATCAGCCCCAGCATTTT
TRBJ2-5	-	TRBV12-3/TRBV12-4	many	CASSLSGGEETQYF	TGTGCCAGCAGTTTATCGGGGGGCGAGGAGACCCAGTACTTC
TRBJ2-3	-	TRBV5-1	many	CASSLEIGRITDTQYF	TGCGCCAGCAGCTTGGAGATAGGCAGGATCACAGATACGCAGTATTTT
TRBJ1-2	-	TRBV24-1	many	CATSDSGVTYGYTF	TGTGCCACCAGTGATTCCGGGGTTACCTATGGCTACACCTTC
TRBJ2-5	TRBD2	TRBV5-1	many	CASSLPSGGEETQYF	TGCGCCAGCAGCTTACCTAGCGGGGGGGAAGAGACCCAGTACTTC
TRBJ2-5	-	TRBV20-1	many	CSARVPGPRIETQYF	TGCAGTGCTAGAGTTCCGGGACCGAGGATAGAGACCCAGTACTTC
TRBJ2-3	TRBD2	TRBV20-1	many	CSARPLIAGAEDTQYF	TGCAGTGCTAGGCCTCTCATAGCGGGGGCGGAGGATACGCAGTATTTT
TRBJ2-2	TRBD1	TRBV5-1	many	CASSSADRAHTGELFF	TGCGCCAGCAGCTCCGCGGACAGGGCGCACACCGGGGAGCTGTTTTTT
TRBJ1-1	-	TRBV20-1	many	CSALTGTVNTEAFF	TGCAGTGCTCTTACCGGGACGGTGAACACTGAAGCTTTCTTT
TRBJ2-6	-	TRBV20-1	many	CSARETSGANVLTF	TGCAGTGCTAGAGAGACCTCTGGGGCCAACGTCCTGACTTTC
TRBJ1-2	-	TRBV12-3/TRBV12-4	many	CASRLKGGGYTF	TGTGCCAGCAGGCTAAAGGGGGGTGGCTACACCTTC
TRBJ1-2	-	TRBV6-6	many	CASGANRLSLDGYTF	TGTGCCAGCGGTGCCAACAGGTTATCGTTGGACGGCTACACCTTC
TRBJ1-5	-	TRBV4-2	many	CASSQVADLPQPQHF	TGTGCCAGCAGCCAAGTAGCGGACCTGCCTCAGCCCCAGCATTTT
TRBJ1-2	-	TRBV12-3/TRBV12-4	many	CASSLARNYGYTF	TGTGCCAGCAGTTTAGCGCGAAACTATGGCTACACCTTC
TRBJ1-3	TRBD1	TRBV9	many	CASSVDRGEGGNTIYF	TGTGCCAGCAGCGTAGACAGGGGAGAAGGTGGAAACACCATATATTTT
TRBJ1-5	TRBD1	TRBV20-1	many	CSARVGQASSQPQHF	TGCAGTGCTAGGGTCGGACAGGCTTCGTCGCAGCCCCAGCATTTT
TRBJ2-7	-	TRBV3-1	many	CASSQDLARGAYEQYF	TGTGCCAGCAGCCAAGATCTGGCCCGTGGGGCCTACGAGCAGTACTTC
TRBJ1-2	-	TRBV7-6	many	CASSLAGGYTNYGYTF	TGTGCCAGCAGCTTAGCAGGGGGATATACTAACTATGGCTACACCTTC
TRBJ2-7	TRBD1	TRBV7-9	many	CASSPDRDEQYF	TGTGCCAGCAGCCCTGACAGGGACGAGCAGTACTTC
TRBJ2-1	-	TRBV19	-	CASSLLTGGGEQFF	TGTGCCAGTAGTCTCCTAACAGGGGGAGGGGAGCAGTTCTTC
TRBJ2-1	TRBD2	TRBV7-8	-	CASSSLAGGTYNEQFF	TGTGCCAGCAGCTCATTAGCGGGGGGGACCTACAATGAGCAGTTCTTC